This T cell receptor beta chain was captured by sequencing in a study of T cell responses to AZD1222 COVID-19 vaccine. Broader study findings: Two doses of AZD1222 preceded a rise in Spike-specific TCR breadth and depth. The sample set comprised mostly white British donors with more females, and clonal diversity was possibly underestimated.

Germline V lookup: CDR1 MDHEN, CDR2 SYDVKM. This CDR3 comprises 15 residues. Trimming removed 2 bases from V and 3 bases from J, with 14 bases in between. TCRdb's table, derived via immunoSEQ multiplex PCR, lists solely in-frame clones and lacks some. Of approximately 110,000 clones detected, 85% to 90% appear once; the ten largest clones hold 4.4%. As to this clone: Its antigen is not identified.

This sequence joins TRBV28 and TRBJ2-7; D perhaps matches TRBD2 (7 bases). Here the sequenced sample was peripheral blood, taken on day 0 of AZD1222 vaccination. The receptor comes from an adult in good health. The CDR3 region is CASSLKGGRVYEQYF. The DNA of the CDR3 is TGTGCCAGCAGTTTAAAGGGGGGGCGGGTCTACGAGCAGTACTTC.